This TCR beta chain emerged from a study of blood T cell repertoires in COVID-19. Study-wide context: Italy, Spain and the United States were the sources of the convalescent and acute COVID-19 samples. The analysed material was cDNA or gDNA that came from T cells, B-cell-depleted T cells, or PBMCs.

Original methodology: From reference gene primer amplification, estimates of nucleated cell counts were derived. Sequenced by immunoSEQ multiplex PCR; TCRdb stores in-frame clones only, minus some. V and J calls and clone size are those listed in that table; D and trimming were worked out from the DNA. The data hold 200,000 to 300,000 clones, with nearly 90% observed a single time. This receptor was taken from a man aged 18 to 29 with active or convalescent COVID-19. The sequencing sample was made of peripheral blood.

CDR3 loop: CASSLGQGASYNEQFF. CDR3 sequence (DNA): TGTGCCAGCAGCTTAGGTCAGGGGGCTTCCTACAATGAGCAGTTCTTC. The chain joins TRBV13 to TRBJ2-1; 8 positions match TRBD1. Germline assignment: CDR1 PRHDT and CDR2 FYEKMQ (reference sequence). This CDR3 spans 16 amino acids. V lost 0 bases, J lost 1 base, and 2 bases stayed unmatched.